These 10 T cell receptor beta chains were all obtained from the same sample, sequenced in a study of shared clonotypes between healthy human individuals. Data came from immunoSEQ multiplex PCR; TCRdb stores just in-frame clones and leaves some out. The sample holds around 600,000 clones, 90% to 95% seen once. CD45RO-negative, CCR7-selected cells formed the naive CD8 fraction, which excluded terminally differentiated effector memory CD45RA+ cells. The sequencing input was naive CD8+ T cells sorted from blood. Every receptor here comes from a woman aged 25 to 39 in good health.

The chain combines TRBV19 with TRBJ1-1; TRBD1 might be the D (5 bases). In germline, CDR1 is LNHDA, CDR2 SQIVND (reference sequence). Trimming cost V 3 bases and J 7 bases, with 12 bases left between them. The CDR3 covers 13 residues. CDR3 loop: CASSIRPQGEAFF. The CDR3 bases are TGTGCCAGTAGTATCCGGCCCCAGGGTGAAGCTTTCTTT. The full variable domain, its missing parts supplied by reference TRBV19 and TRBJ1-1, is DGGITQSPKYLFRKEGQNVTLSCEQNLNHDAMYWYRQDPGQGLRLIYYSQIVNDFQKGDIAEGYSVSREKKESFPLTVTSAQKNPTAFYLCASSIRPQGEAFFGQGTRLTVV.

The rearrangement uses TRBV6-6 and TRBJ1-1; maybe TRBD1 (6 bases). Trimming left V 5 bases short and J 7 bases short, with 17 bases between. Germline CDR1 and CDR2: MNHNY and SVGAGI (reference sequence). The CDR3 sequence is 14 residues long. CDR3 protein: CASSPRDTPYEAFF. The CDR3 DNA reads TGTGCCAGCAGTCCCCGGGACACCCCATATGAAGCTTTCTTT.

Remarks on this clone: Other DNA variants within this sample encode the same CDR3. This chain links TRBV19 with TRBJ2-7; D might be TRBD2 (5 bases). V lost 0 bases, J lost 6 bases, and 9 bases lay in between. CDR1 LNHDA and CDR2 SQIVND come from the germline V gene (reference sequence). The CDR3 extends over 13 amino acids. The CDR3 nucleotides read TGTGCCAGTAGTATAGATCTCGAGGGCGAGCAGTACTTC. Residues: CASSIDLEGEQYF.

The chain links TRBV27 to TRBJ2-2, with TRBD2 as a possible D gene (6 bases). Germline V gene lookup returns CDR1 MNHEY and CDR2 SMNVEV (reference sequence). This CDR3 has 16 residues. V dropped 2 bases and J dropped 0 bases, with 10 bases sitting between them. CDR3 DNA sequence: TGTGCCAGCAGTTTAAGTGGAGGGGCGAACACCGGGGAGCTGTTTTTT. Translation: CASSLSGGANTGELFF.

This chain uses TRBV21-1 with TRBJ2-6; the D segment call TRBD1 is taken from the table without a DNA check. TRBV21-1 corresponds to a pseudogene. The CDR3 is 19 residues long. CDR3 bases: TGTGCCAGCAGCAAAATAATGCGAGGGGGCGCCGCTGGGGCCAACGTCCTGACTTTC. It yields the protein CASSKIMRGGAAGANVLTF.

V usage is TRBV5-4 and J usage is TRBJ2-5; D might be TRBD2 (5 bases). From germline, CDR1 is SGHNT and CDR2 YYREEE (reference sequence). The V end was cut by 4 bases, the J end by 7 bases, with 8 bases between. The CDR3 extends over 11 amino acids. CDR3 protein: CASSGGRTQYF. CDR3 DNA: TGTGCCAGCAGCGGAGGTCGGACCCAGTACTTC.

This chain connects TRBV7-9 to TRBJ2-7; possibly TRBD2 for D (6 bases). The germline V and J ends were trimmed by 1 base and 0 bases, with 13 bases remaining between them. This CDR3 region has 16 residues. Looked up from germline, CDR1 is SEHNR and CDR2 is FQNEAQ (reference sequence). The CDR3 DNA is TGTGCCAGCAGCTTAGTGGGCGGGAAGAGCTCCTACGAGCAGTACTTC. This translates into CASSLVGGKSSYEQYF.

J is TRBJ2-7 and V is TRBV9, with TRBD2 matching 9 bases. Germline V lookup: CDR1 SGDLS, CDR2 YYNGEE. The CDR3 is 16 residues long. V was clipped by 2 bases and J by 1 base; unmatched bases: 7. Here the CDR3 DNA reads TGTGCCAGCAGCGTCTCACTAGCGGGCGGATCCTACGAGCAGTACTTC. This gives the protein CASSVSLAGGSYEQYF.

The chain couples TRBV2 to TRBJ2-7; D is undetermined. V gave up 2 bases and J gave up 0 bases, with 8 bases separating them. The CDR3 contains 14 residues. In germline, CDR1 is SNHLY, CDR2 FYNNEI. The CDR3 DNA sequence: TGTGCCAGCAGTGAACGGTTGCCCTCCTACGAGCAGTACTTC. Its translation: CASSERLPSYEQYF.

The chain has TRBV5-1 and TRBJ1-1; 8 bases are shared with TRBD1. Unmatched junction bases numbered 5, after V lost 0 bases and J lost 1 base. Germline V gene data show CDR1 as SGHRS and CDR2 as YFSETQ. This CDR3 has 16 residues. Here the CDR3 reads CASSLGQGFRNTEAFF. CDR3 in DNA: TGCGCCAGCAGCTTGGGACAGGGGTTCAGGAACACTGAAGCTTTCTTT.